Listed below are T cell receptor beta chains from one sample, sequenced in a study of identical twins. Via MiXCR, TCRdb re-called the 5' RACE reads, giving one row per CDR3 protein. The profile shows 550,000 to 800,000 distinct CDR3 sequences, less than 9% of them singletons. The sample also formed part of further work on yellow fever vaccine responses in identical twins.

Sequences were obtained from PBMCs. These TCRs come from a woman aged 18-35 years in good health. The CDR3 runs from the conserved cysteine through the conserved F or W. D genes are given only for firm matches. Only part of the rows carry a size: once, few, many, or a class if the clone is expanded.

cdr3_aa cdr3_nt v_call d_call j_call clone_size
CASNRDRNSPLHF TGTGCCAGTAACCGGGACAGGAATTCACCCCTCCACTTT TRBV10-3 TRBD1 TRBJ1-6 many
CASQRGLDSPLHF TGTGCCAGCCAGAGGGGTCTGGATTCACCCCTCCACTTT TRBV12-3/TRBV12-4 - TRBJ1-6 few
CASSARTGRLGYTF TGTGCCAGCAGTGCACGGACAGGGCGATTGGGCTACACCTTC TRBV12-3/TRBV12-4 TRBD1 TRBJ1-2 many
CASKGSSGSTDTQYF TGTGCCAGCAAAGGGTCTAGCGGGAGCACAGATACGCAGTATTTT TRBV2 TRBD2 TRBJ2-3 -
CSVVWGRGRGTDTQYF TGCAGCGTTGTGTGGGGCAGGGGGCGCGGCACAGATACGCAGTATTTT TRBV29-1 TRBD1 TRBJ2-3 few
CSALPLGALDNEQFF TGCAGCGCCCTACCTCTAGGGGCTTTGGACAATGAGCAGTTCTTC TRBV29-1 - TRBJ2-1 few
CASSLERTSSSEQFF TGCGCCAGCAGCCTGGAGAGGACTAGCTCAAGTGAGCAGTTTTTC TRBV5-1 TRBD2 TRBJ2-1 -
CASSPGQVGTYNEQFF TGTGCCAGCTCACCAGGTCAGGTGGGAACCTACAATGAGCAGTTCTTC TRBV18 - TRBJ2-1 few
CASSVADSYEQYF TGTGCCAGCAGCGTAGCAGACTCCTACGAGCAGTACTTC TRBV9 - TRBJ2-7 -
CAISEPSRANTGELFF TGTGCCATCAGTGAGCCTAGCAGAGCGAACACCGGGGAGCTGTTTTTT TRBV10-3 - TRBJ2-2 few
CASSQDGTRLGEKLFF TGCGCCAGCAGCCAGGACGGGACACGGTTGGGTGAAAAACTGTTTTTT TRBV4-1 - TRBJ1-4 few
CASSLTAGTGSPLHF TGTGCCAGCAGCTTAACCGCGGGGACGGGATCACCCCTCCACTTT TRBV7-2 - TRBJ1-6 few
CASGKTSGRRGKTGELFF TGTGCCAGCGGAAAGACTAGCGGGAGAAGAGGAAAAACCGGGGAGCTGTTTTTT TRBV12-3/TRBV12-4 TRBD2 TRBJ2-2 many
CASRGDRVTGELFF TGTGCCAGCAGGGGGGACAGGGTCACCGGGGAGCTGTTTTTT TRBV2 TRBD1 TRBJ2-2 many
CSVEVSSGNEQFF TGCAGCGTTGAAGTTTCCTCGGGCAATGAGCAGTTCTTC TRBV29-1 - TRBJ2-1 many
CASSQGTGTNQPQHF TGTGCCAGCAGCCAAGGAACAGGGACGAATCAGCCCCAGCATTTT TRBV9 - TRBJ1-5 many
CASRLLAGVLETQYF TGTGCCAGCAGATTACTAGCGGGAGTTTTGGAGACCCAGTACTTC TRBV6-5 TRBD2 TRBJ2-5 -
CASSTSTGGAYEQYF TGCGCCAGCAGCACCTCGACAGGGGGCGCCTACGAGCAGTACTTC TRBV5-1 TRBD1 TRBJ2-7 many
CASSRTGGNEQFF TGTGCCAGCAGCCGGACAGGTGGCAATGAGCAGTTCTTC TRBV3-1 TRBD1 TRBJ2-1 many
CASRYDDLVTGYTF TGTGCCAGCAGATACGACGACCTCGTGACCGGCTACACCTTC TRBV12-3/TRBV12-4 - TRBJ1-2 few
CASRKPGQGYEQYF TGTGCCAGCAGAAAACCGGGACAGGGCTACGAGCAGTACTTC TRBV5-5 TRBD1 TRBJ2-7 many
CATSEIGQGKDNEQFF TGTGCCACCAGTGAGATTGGACAGGGGAAAGACAATGAGCAGTTCTTC TRBV24-1 TRBD1 TRBJ2-1 many
CASSEPGLGSGANVLTF TGTGCCAGCAGTGAACCCGGGCTGGGCTCCGGGGCCAACGTCCTGACTTTC TRBV25-1 - TRBJ2-6 few
CSARDRGTGDNSNQPQHF TGCAGTGCTAGAGATCGGGGGACAGGGGATAATAGCAATCAGCCCCAGCATTTT TRBV20-1 TRBD1 TRBJ1-5 -
CASSPDSNQPQHF TGTGCCAGCAGTCCAGACAGCAATCAGCCCCAGCATTTT TRBV5-1 - TRBJ1-5 many
CASSQAGQIYGYTF TGCGCCAGCAGCCAAGCCGGCCAAATCTATGGCTACACCTTC TRBV4-1 - TRBJ1-2 -
CASSQAPRGSSYNEQFF TGCGCCAGCAGCCAAGCCCCGCGGGGTAGCTCCTACAATGAGCAGTTCTTC TRBV4-1 - TRBJ2-1 -
CASSSHPRTDYEAFF TGTGCCAGCAGTTCCCACCCCCGGACAGACTATGAAGCTTTCTTT TRBV6-5 - TRBJ1-1 many
CASSPDREVWAFF TGTGCCAGCAGCCCGGACAGGGAGGTTTGGGCTTTCTTT TRBV7-8 TRBD1 TRBJ1-1 few
CASSPSRSSEQFF TGTGCCAGCTCACCATCTAGATCTAGTGAGCAGTTCTTC TRBV18 - TRBJ2-1 -
CASSPRLWGQSYEQYF TGTGCCAGCAGCCCGCGCCTTTGGGGACAGAGCTACGAGCAGTACTTC TRBV11-2 TRBD1 TRBJ2-7 -
CATSRDRGASYNEQFF TGTGCCACCAGCAGAGATCGAGGAGCCTCCTACAATGAGCAGTTCTTC TRBV15 - TRBJ2-1 -
CASSYPNHRSRVGGELFF TGTGCCAGCAGTTACCCCAACCACAGGTCCAGGGTTGGCGGGGAGCTGTTTTTT TRBV6-2/TRBV6-3 - TRBJ2-2 -
CASSLARLAGGLGDEQFF TGTGCCAGCAGCTTAGCGAGGCTAGCGGGAGGGCTGGGGGATGAGCAGTTCTTC TRBV7-2 TRBD2 TRBJ2-1 -
CASSLVSRYTNVQFF TGTGCCAGCAGCTTAGTTTCCAGATATACAAATGTGCAGTTCTTC TRBV7-2 - TRBJ2-1 few
CASSPGYSYNSPLHF TGTGCCAGCAGCCCAGGGTACTCCTATAATTCACCCCTCCACTTT TRBV27 - TRBJ1-6 -
CASSLSRSGSSEQYF TGTGCCAGCAGCTTATCTCGTAGCGGGAGTAGCGAGCAGTACTTC TRBV7-9 TRBD2 TRBJ2-7 many
CASSQETGLAGADTQYF TGCGCCAGCAGCCAAGAGACTGGGCTAGCGGGAGCAGATACGCAGTATTTT TRBV4-1 TRBD2 TRBJ2-3 -
CAISVTRGDTEAFF TGTGCCATCAGTGTGACAAGGGGGGACACTGAAGCTTTCTTT TRBV10-3 - TRBJ1-1 many